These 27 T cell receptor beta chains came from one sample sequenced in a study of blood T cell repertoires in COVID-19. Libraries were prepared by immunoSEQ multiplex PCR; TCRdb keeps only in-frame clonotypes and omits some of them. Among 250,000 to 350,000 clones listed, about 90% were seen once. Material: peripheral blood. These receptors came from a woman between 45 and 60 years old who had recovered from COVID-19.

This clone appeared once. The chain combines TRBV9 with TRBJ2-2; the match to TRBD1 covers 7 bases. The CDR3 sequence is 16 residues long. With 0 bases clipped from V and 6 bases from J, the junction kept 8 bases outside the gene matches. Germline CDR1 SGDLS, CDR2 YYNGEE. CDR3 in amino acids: CASSVVSPQGAGELFF. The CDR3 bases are TGTGCCAGCAGCGTAGTATCCCCCCAGGGGGCCGGGGAGCTGTTTTTT.

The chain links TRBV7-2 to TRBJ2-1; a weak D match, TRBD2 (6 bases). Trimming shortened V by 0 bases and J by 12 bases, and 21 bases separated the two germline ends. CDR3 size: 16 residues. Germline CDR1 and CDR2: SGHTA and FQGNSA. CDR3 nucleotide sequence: TGTGCCAGCAGCTTAGCGGTTGTCGGGCCCGGGGGTGGGCAGTTCTTC. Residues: CASSLAVVGPGGGQFF.

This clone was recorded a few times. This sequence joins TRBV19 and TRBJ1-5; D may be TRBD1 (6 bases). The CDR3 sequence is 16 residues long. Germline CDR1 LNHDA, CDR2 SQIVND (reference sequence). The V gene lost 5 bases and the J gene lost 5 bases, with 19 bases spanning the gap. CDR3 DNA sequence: TGTGCCAGTAGTTCCCCGTGGGGCAGGGGCGATCAGCCCCAGCATTTT. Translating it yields CASSSPWGRGDQPQHF.

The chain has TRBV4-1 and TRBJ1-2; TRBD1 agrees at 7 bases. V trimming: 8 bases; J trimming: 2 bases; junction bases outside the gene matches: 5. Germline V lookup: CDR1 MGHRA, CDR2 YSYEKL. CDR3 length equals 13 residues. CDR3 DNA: TGCGCCAGCCGCCTGGGACAGAACTATGGCTACACCTTC. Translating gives CASRLGQNYGYTF.

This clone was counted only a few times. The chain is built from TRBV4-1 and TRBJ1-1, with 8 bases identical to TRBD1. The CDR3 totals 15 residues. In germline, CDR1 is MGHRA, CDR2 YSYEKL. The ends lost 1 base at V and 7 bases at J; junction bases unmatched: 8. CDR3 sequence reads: CASSQAATGEFEAFF. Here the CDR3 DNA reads TGCGCCAGCAGCCAAGCCGCGACAGGGGAATTTGAAGCTTTCTTT.

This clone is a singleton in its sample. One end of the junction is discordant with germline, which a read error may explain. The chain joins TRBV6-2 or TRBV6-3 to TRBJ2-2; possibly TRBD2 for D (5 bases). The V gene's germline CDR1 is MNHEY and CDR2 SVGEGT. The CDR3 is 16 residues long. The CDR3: CASNYGSGANTGELFF. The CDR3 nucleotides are TGTGCCAGCAATTACGGTTCCGGGGCGAACACCGGGGAGCTGTTTTTT.

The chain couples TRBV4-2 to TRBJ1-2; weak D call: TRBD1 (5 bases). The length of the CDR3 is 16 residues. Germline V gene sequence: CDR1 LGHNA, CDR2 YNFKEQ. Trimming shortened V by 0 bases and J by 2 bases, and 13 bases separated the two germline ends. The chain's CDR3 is CASSQDQGRENYGYTF. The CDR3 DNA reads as TGTGCCAGCAGCCAAGATCAGGGCAGGGAAAACTATGGCTACACCTTC.

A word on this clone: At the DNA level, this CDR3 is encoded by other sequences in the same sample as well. CDR3 sequence reads: CASSFARYEQYF. The CDR3 nucleotides are TGTGCCAGCAGTTTCGCGAGATACGAGCAGTACTTC. This chain connects TRBV28 to TRBJ2-7; no definite D call. Germline V gene data show CDR1 as MDHEN and CDR2 as SYDVKM. The CDR3 has 12 amino acids. V dropped 3 bases and J dropped 4 bases, with 7 bases sitting between them.

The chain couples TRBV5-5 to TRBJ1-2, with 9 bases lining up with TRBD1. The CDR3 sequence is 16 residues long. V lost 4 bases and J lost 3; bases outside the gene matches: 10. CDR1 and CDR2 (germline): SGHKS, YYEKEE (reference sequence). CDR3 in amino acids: CASSGGTGGAYYGYTF. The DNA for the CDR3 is TGTGCCAGCAGCGGGGGTACAGGGGGCGCCTACTATGGCTACACCTTC.

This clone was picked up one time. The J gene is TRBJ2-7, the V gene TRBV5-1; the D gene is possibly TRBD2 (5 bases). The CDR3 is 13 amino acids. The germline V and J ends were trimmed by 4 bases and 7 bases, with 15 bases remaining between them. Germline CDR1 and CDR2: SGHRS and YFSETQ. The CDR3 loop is CASSLTWRWEQYF. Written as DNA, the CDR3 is TGCGCCAGCAGCCTCACGTGGAGGTGGGAGCAGTACTTC.

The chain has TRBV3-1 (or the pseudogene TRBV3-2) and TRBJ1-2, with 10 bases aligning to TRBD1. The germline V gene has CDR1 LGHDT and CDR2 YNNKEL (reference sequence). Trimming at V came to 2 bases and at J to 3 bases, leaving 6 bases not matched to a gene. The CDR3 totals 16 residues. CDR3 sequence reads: CASSQRLGTGDYGYTF. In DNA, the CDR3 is TGTGCCAGCAGCCAACGCCTCGGGACAGGGGACTATGGCTACACCTTC.

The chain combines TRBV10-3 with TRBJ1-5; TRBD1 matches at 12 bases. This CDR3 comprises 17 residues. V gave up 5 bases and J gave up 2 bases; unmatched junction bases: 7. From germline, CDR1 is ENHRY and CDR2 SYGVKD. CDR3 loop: CAISRTGTGGGNQPQHF. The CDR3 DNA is TGTGCCATCAGTCGGACCGGGACAGGGGGCGGCAATCAGCCCCAGCATTTT.

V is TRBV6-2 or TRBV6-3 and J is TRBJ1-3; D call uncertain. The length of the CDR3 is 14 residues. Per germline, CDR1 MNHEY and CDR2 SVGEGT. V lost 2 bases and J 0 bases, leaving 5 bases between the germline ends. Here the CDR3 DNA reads TGTGCCAGCAGTTACGTAGCCTCTGGAAACACCATATATTTT. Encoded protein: CASSYVASGNTIYF.

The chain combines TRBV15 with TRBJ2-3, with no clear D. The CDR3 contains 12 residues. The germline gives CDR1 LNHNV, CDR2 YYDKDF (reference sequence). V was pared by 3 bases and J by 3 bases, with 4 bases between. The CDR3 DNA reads TGTGCCACCAGCAGGGCTACAGATACGCAGTATTTT. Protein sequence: CATSRATDTQYF. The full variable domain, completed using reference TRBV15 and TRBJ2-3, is DAMVIQNPRYQVTQFGKPVTLSCSQTLNHNVMYWYQQKSSQAPKLLFHYYDKDFNNEADTPDNFQSRRPNTSFCFLDIRSPGLGDTAMYLCATSRATDTQYFGPGTRLTVL.

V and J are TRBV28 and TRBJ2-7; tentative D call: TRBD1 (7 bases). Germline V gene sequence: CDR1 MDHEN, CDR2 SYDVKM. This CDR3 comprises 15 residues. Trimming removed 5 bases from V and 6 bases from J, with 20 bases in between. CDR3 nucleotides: TGTGCCAGCAGTCCGCTGTCTAGCGAGGGGGCCGAGCAGTACTTC. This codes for CASSPLSSEGAEQYF.

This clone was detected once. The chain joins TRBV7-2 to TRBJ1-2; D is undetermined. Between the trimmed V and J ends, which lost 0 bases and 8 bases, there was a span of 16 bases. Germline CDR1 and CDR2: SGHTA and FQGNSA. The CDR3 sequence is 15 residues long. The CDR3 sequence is CASSLAKARGVGYTF. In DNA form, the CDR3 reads TGTGCCAGCAGCTTAGCGAAGGCCCGCGGAGTGGGCTACACCTTC.

CDR3 residues: CSAWDRRTMGNTEAFF. In DNA, the CDR3 is TGCAGCGCTTGGGACAGAAGGACGATGGGGAACACTGAAGCTTTCTTT. The chain uses TRBV29-1 and TRBJ1-1; 7 nucleotides line up with TRBD1. V lost 7 bases and J lost 1; bases outside the gene matches: 15. The CDR3 covers 16 residues. Per germline, CDR1 SQVTM and CDR2 ANQGSEA.

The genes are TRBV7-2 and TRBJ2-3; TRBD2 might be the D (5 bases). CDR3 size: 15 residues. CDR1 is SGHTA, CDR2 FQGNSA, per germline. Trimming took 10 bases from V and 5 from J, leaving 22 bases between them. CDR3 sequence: CATSSFAEAGDTQYF. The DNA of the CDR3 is TGTGCCACCTCCTCGTTCGCGGAGGCGGGAGATACGCAGTATTTT.

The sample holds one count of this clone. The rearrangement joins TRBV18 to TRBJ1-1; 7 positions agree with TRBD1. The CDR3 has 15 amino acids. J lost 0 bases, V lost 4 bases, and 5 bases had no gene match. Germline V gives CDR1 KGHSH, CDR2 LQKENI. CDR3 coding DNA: TGTGCCAGCTCACTACCGGGACAGATGAACACTGAAGCTTTCTTT. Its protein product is CASSLPGQMNTEAFF.

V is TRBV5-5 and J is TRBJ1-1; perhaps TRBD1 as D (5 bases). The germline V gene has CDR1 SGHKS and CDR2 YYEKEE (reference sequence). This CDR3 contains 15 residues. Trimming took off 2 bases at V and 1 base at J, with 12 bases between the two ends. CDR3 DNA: TGTGCCAGCAGCTTATGGCGACAGACGAACACTGAAGCTTTCTTT. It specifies CASSLWRQTNTEAFF.

This chain's CDR3 is CASSSHGTASYGYTF. DNA of the CDR3: TGTGCCAGCAGCTCGCACGGGACAGCCTCCTATGGCTACACCTTC. The rearrangement uses TRBV7-2 and TRBJ1-2; 7 positions agree with TRBD1. V lost 4 bases, J lost 4 bases, and 9 bases stayed unmatched. The CDR3 is 15 residues long. Looked up from germline, CDR1 is SGHTA and CDR2 is FQGNSA.

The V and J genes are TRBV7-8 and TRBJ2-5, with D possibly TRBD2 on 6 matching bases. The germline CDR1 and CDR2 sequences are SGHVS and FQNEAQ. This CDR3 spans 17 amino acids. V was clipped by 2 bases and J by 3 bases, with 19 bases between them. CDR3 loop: CASSLIRFAGPKETQYF. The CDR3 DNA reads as TGTGCCAGCAGCTTAATTCGGTTCGCGGGACCGAAAGAGACCCAGTACTTC.

Written as DNA, the CDR3 is TGTGCCAGCAGCAAAGCCACAGGTGGGGCACTTGAAGCTTTCTTT. Protein: CASSKATGGALEAFF. The chain couples TRBV21-1 to TRBJ1-1; TRBD1 is taken as the D call from the table, unchecked against the DNA. TRBV21-1 is flagged as a pseudogene. CDR3 length equals 15 residues.

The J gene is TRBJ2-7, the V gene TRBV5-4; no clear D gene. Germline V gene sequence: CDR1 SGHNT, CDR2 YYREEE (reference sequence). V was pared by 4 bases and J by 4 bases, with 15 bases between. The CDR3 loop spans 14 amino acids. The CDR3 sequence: CASSETRSSYEQYF. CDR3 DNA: TGTGCCAGCAGCGAAACAAGGAGCAGTTACGAGCAGTACTTC.

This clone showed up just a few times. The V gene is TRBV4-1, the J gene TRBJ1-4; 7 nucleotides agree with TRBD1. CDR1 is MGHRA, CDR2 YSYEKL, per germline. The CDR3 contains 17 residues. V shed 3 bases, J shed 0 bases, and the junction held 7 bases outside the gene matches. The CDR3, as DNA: TGCGCCAGCAGCCACAGCCGGGACAGAGCAACTAATGAAAAACTGTTTTTT. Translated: CASSHSRDRATNEKLFF.

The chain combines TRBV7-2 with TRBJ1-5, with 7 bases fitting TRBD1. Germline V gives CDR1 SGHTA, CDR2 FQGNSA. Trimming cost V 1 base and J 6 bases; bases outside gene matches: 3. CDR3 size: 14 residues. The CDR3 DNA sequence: TGTGCCAGCAGCTTAGGAGGGGGCCGTCAGCCCCAGCATTTT. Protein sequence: CASSLGGGRQPQHF.

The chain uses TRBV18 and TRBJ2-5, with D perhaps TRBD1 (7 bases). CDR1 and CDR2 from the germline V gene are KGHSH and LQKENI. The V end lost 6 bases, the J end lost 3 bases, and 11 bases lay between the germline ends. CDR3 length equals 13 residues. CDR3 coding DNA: TGTGCCAGCTCCCAGGGGGGAGAAGAGACCCAGTACTTC. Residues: CASSQGGEETQYF.